This entry lists 26 T cell receptor beta chains sequenced from one sample in a study of molecular identifiers for immune sequencing clone quantification. One entry per CDR3 protein, called by TCRdb with MiXCR from the PCR reads. The sample lists 50,000 to 75,000 distinct CDR3 sequences; approximately 18% were seen once. Sequenced sample: naive CD8+ T cells from blood, with Jurkat cell RNA spiked in. Noted subset: FACS-sorted CD8+CD4-CCR7+CD45RA+ naive T cells. The origin of the receptors is a human donor in good health. Some libraries in this study had Jurkat cell RNA spiked in.

The J gene is TRBJ2-3, the V gene TRBV30; 8 nucleotides line up with TRBD2. Germline CDR1 GTSNPN, CDR2 SVGIG (reference sequence). The CDR3 extends over 13 amino acids. V trimming: 2 bases; J trimming: 3 bases; junction bases outside the gene matches: 1. The CDR3 DNA follows: TGTGCCTGGAGTCGACTAGCGACAGATACGCAGTATTTT. This encodes CAWSRLATDTQYF.

This clonotype was detected many times. The chain is built from TRBV12-3 or TRBV12-4 and TRBJ2-3; 10 nucleotides agree with TRBD2. V dropped 7 bases and J dropped 4; count of bases not matched to a gene: 11. This CDR3 region has 16 residues. DNA for the CDR3: TGTGCCAGCAAGCCTAGCGGGGGCCGTCTACCAGATACGCAGTATTTT. Translation gives CASKPSGGRLPDTQYF.

This clonotype was detected ten times or more. The J gene is TRBJ2-7, the V gene TRBV7-9; possibly TRBD1 for D (5 bases). Germline lookup yields CDR1 SEHNR and CDR2 FQNEAQ (reference sequence). V lost 1 base to trimming and J lost 7 bases, with 14 bases between them. The CDR3 spans 14 residues. CDR3 bases: TGTGCCAGCAGCTTAGGATCCCCTCCAGGGGAGCAGTACTTC. Its protein product is CASSLGSPPGEQYF.

The sample holds many counts of this clonotype. The chain uses TRBV7-3 and TRBJ2-3; a weak D match, TRBD2 (6 bases). The CDR3 extends over 15 amino acids. Trimming removed 5 bases at V and 0 bases at J, with 12 bases between. Germline V gene lookup returns CDR1 SGHTA and CDR2 FQGTGA. This chain's CDR3 is CASSLSGVSTDTQYF. The DNA for the CDR3 is TGTGCCAGCAGCCTATCGGGAGTTAGCACAGATACGCAGTATTTT.

This clonotype has a handful of counts. The chain carries TRBV6-6 and TRBJ1-6; D gene unclear. V dropped 6 bases and J dropped 7 bases, with 13 bases sitting between them. Germline assignment: CDR1 MNHNY and CDR2 SVGAGI (reference sequence). The CDR3 length is 14 residues. CDR3 region: CASRNRVSNSPLHF. CDR3 nucleotide sequence: TGTGCCAGCAGGAACCGGGTCTCAAATTCACCCCTCCACTTT.

This clonotype was detected many times. The CDR3 here is CASRKTSGRTQFF. CDR3 DNA sequence: TGTGCCAGCAGAAAGACTAGCGGGAGAACCCAGTTCTTC. This rearrangement joins TRBV12-3 or TRBV12-4 to TRBJ2-1, with 12 bases lining up with TRBD2. The length of the CDR3 is 13 residues. The trim removed 6 bases at V and 13 bases at J, leaving 7 bases unmatched.

This clonotype was seen ten or more times. The chain links TRBV6-5 to TRBJ2-7; weak D call: TRBD1 (7 bases). Looked up from germline, CDR1 is MNHEY and CDR2 is SVGAGI. V was pared by 4 bases and J by 6 bases, with 13 bases between. CDR3 length: 13 residues. Here the CDR3 DNA reads TGTGCCAGCAGTTCATACAGGGGAGGCGAGCAGTACTTC. Its translation: CASSSYRGGEQYF.

This clonotype has a count of ten or more. V and J are TRBV7-2 and TRBJ2-3; D is ambiguous. Trimming took 2 bases from V and 2 from J, leaving 23 bases between them. The CDR3 length is 19 residues. Germline V gene data show CDR1 as SGHTA and CDR2 as FQGNSA. The CDR3 region is CASSLRWGRVTSLTDTQYF. For the CDR3, the DNA is TGTGCCAGCAGCTTAAGATGGGGTAGAGTAACCTCACTCACAGATACGCAGTATTTT.

The genes are TRBV12-5 and TRBJ1-1; D ambiguous. The CDR3 is 11 amino acids. Germline lookup yields CDR1 LGHNT and CDR2 FRNRAP. Trimming shortened V by 2 bases and J by 12 bases, and 10 bases separated the two germline ends. CDR3: CASGLPHPSFF. CDR3 coding DNA: TGTGCTAGTGGTTTGCCGCACCCCTCTTTCTTT.

This clonotype was observed a handful of times. The chain has TRBV14 and TRBJ2-1, with 13 bases aligning to TRBD2. This CDR3 spans 16 amino acids. V trimming: 1 base; J trimming: 10 bases; junction bases outside the gene matches: 7. Germline CDR1 is SGHDN and CDR2 is FVKESK. CDR3: CASSQVRGTSGMEQFF. CDR3 DNA sequence: TGTGCCAGCAGCCAAGTCAGGGGGACTAGCGGGATGGAGCAGTTCTTC.

Comment on this clonotype: A much larger clone lies one base from this, so it may be a read error. The chain links TRBV20-1 to TRBJ2-7, with D perhaps matching TRBD2 (5 bases). Germline V gene sequence: CDR1 DFQATT, CDR2 SNEGSKA (reference sequence). The length of the CDR3 is 12 residues. In DNA, the CDR3 is TGCCGTGCTAGAGATGAGGGCTACGAGCAGTACTTC. Protein product: CRARDEGYEQYF.

This clonotype occurred many times. The genes are TRBV27 and TRBJ2-2; D not certain. The V and J ends lost 5 bases and 6 bases respectively, with 13 bases between them. Germline assignment: CDR1 MNHEY and CDR2 SMNVEV (reference sequence). The CDR3 contains 14 residues. The chain's CDR3 is CASSILPGAGELFF. The CDR3 coding sequence is TGTGCCAGCAGTATCCTGCCTGGCGCCGGGGAGCTGTTTTTT.

The chain links TRBV7-6 to TRBJ2-5; a weak D match, TRBD1 (5 bases). The CDR3 is 14 residues long. CDR1 SGHVS and CDR2 FNYEAQ come from the germline V gene. Between the trimmed V and J ends, which lost 5 bases and 5 bases, there was a span of 15 bases. DNA for the CDR3: TGTGCCAGCAGCCCCTCAAGGGGTCCCGAGACCCAGTACTTC. As protein: CASSPSRGPETQYF.

This chain joins TRBV7-8 and TRBJ2-3; 11 bases map to TRBD2. V was clipped by 0 bases and J by 3 bases; unmatched bases: 5. This CDR3 comprises 17 residues. CDR1 SGHVS and CDR2 FQNEAQ come from the germline V gene. The CDR3 is CASSLALAGGSTDTQYF. The CDR3 coding sequence is TGTGCCAGCAGCTTAGCGTTAGCGGGAGGGAGTACAGATACGCAGTATTTT.

In this sample, this clonotype turned up a few times. This chain links TRBV6-5 with TRBJ1-6, with TRBD1 identical over 9 bases. CDR3 length: 14 amino acids. Per germline, CDR1 MNHEY and CDR2 SVGAGI. V shed 2 bases, J shed 8 bases, and the junction held 1 base outside the gene matches. The CDR3 spells CASSYRTGDSPLHF. The CDR3 coding sequence is TGTGCCAGCAGTTACCGGACAGGGGATTCACCCCTCCACTTT.

The gene calls are TRBV15 and TRBJ1-1; no clear D. The CDR3 is 13 amino acids. V was clipped by 5 bases and J by 5 bases, with 12 bases between them. Germline V gene sequence: CDR1 LNHNV, CDR2 YYDKDF (reference sequence). The CDR3 bases are TGTGCCACCAGCTTCTGGGGAGAGACTGAAGCTTTCTTT. Translating gives CATSFWGETEAFF.

This clonotype was detected only a few times. The chain is built from TRBV14 and TRBJ2-7; 10 nucleotides line up with TRBD2. The V gene end was trimmed by 2 bases and the J gene end by 3 bases; junction bases not matched to a gene: 4. In germline, CDR1 is SGHDN, CDR2 FVKESK. This CDR3 is built from 15 residues. In nucleotides, the CDR3 is TGTGCCAGCAGCCAACCACTAGCGGGGTTCTACGAGCAGTACTTC. As protein: CASSQPLAGFYEQYF.

Many counts were recorded for this clonotype. The chain is built from TRBV13 and TRBJ2-1; D possibly corresponds to TRBD1 (6 bases). The V end lost 5 bases, the J end lost 3 bases, and 17 bases lay between the germline ends. The CDR3 totals 16 residues. CDR1 PRHDT and CDR2 FYEKMQ come from the germline V gene (reference sequence). CDR3 DNA sequence: TGTGCCAGCAGCCCAGCCGGGACAAACTACTACAATGAGCAGTTCTTC. As protein: CASSPAGTNYYNEQFF.

The CDR3 sequence: CATSMRGSLNEKLFF. The CDR3 DNA follows: TGTGCCACCAGCATGCGGGGGTCTCTTAATGAAAAACTGTTTTTT. This chain joins TRBV15 and TRBJ1-4, with D possibly TRBD1 on 5 matching bases. Germline assignment: CDR1 LNHNV and CDR2 YYDKDF (reference sequence). The ends were cut back, 4 bases at V and 4 bases at J, with 13 bases in the middle. There are 15 residues in the CDR3.

This clonotype occurred many times. J is TRBJ1-2 and V is TRBV7-9, with 9 bases aligning to TRBD1. The V gene's germline CDR1 is SEHNR and CDR2 FQNEAQ (reference sequence). V lost 1 base, J lost 7 bases, and 7 bases stayed unmatched. CDR3 size: 15 residues. CDR3 bases: TGTGCCAGCAGCTTAGTCGGACAGGGGAGGCCTGGCTACACCTTC. Translation gives CASSLVGQGRPGYTF.

This clonotype was picked up a small number of times. This may arise from a read error, as a much more abundant clone is one base away. The chain employs TRBV4-1 and TRBJ2-7, with TRBD2 matching over 9 bases. Germline lookup yields CDR1 MGHRA and CDR2 YSYEKL. The CDR3 is 17 residues long. The CDR3 DNA is TGCGCCAGCAGCCAAGGGGGGCCGGGTAGCGGGAGTTACGGGCAGTACTTC. Its protein product is CASSQGGPGSGSYGQYF.

This clonotype was seen a handful of times. The junction does not match germline at one end; this may be a read error. The V and J genes are TRBV29-1 and TRBJ2-7, with 9 positions matching TRBD2. Germline V gives CDR1 SQVTM, CDR2 ANQGSEA. This CDR3 comprises 14 residues. CDR3 in amino acids: CSVEGREGRNEQCF. The CDR3 nucleotides read TGCAGCGTTGAAGGGCGGGAGGGCCGCAACGAGCAGTGCTTC.

In regard to this clonotype: One base away lies a much larger clone, so this may be a sequencing read error. The chain employs TRBV29-1 and TRBJ2-5, with 10 bases matching TRBD2. The CDR3 is 16 residues long. The trim removed 0 bases at V and 5 bases at J, leaving 9 bases unmatched. Germline values: CDR1 SQVTM, CDR2 ANQGSEA. The CDR3 DNA follows: TGCAGCGTTGAAGATGGGGCTAGCGGGAGTGGGGAGACCCAGTACTTC. Translated: CSVEDGASGSGETQYF.

In its sample, this clonotype was seen a few times. The chain recombines TRBV30 with TRBJ2-7; D remains ambiguous. This CDR3 comprises 13 residues. Between the trimmed V and J ends, which lost 1 base and 4 bases, there was a span of 11 bases. The germline V gene encodes CDR1 GTSNPN and CDR2 SVGIG (reference sequence). In DNA form, the CDR3 reads TGTGCCTGGAGTGGGCTATGGGGTTACGAGCAGTACTTC. This gives the protein CAWSGLWGYEQYF.

In this sample, this clonotype turned up many times. The chain recombines TRBV20-1 with TRBJ2-1; 9 bases fit TRBD2. Trimming removed 6 bases from V and 4 bases from J; junction bases left unmatched: 7. The CDR3 runs 14 residues. Germline V lookup: CDR1 DFQATT, CDR2 SNEGSKA (reference sequence). In DNA, the CDR3 is TGCAGTGCAACTTCTAGCGGGACATACAATGAGCAGTTCTTC. It specifies CSATSSGTYNEQFF.

This clonotype was counted ten times or more. V gene TRBV25-1 combines with J gene TRBJ2-2; TRBD2 matches 8 bases. Trimming removed 0 bases from V and 4 bases from J; junction bases left unmatched: 13. The CDR3 is 19 amino acids. CDR1 and CDR2 from the germline V gene are MGHDK and SYGVNS. DNA for the CDR3: TGTGCCAGCAGTGAATATCGTCTTACTAGCGGACGAATCACCGGGGAGCTGTTTTTT. Its protein is CASSEYRLTSGRITGELFF.